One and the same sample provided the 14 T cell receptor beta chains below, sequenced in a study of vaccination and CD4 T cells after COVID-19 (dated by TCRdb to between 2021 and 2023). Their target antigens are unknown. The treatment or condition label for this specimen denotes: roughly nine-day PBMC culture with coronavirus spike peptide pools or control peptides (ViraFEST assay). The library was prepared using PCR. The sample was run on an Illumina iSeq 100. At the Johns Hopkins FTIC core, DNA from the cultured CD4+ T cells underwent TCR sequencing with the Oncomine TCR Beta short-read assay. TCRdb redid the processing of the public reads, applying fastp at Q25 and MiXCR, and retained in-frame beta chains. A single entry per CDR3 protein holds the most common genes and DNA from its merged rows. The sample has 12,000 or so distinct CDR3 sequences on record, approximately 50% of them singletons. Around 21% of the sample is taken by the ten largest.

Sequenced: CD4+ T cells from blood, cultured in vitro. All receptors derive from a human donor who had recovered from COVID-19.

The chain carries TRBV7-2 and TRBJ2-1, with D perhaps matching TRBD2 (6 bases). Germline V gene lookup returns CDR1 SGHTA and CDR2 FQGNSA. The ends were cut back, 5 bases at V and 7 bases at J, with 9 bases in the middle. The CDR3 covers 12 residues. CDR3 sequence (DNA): TGTGCCAGCAGCAGACTAGGGAATGAGCAGTTCTTC. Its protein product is CASSRLGNEQFF.

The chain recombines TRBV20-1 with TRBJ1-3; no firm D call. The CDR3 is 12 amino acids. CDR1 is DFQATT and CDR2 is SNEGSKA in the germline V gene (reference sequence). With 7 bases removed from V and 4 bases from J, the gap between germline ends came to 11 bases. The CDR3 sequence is CSVYRMGNTIYF. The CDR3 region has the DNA TGCAGTGTTTACCGAATGGGAAACACCATATATTTT.

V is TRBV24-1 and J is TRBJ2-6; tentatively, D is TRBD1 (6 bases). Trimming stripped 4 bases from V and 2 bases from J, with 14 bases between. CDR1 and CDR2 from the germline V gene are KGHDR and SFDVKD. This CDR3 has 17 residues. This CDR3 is CATSDLDRGAGANVLTF. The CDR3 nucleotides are TGTGCCACCAGTGACCTGGACAGAGGTGCTGGGGCCAACGTCCTGACTTTC.

CDR3 protein: CASSDPGPPNYGYTF. The CDR3 bases are TGTGCCAGCAGTGATCCGGGACCGCCTAACTATGGCTACACCTTC. V and J are TRBV25-1 and TRBJ1-2; D is perhaps TRBD1 (5 bases). V lost 3 bases to trimming and J lost 0 bases, with 11 bases between them. The CDR3 sequence is 15 residues long. The germline gives CDR1 MGHDK, CDR2 SYGVNS.

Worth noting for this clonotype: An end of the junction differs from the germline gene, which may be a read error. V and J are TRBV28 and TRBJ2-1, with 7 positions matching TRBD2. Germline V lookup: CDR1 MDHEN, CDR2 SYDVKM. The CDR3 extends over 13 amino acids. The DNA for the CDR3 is TGTGCCAGCAGTAGACCCACCCGGGACTACCTTGTCTTC. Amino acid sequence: CASSRPTRDYLVF.

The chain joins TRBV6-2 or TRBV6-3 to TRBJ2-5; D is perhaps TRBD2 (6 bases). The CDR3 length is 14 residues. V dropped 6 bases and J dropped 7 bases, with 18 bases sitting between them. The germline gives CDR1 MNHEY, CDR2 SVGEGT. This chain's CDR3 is CASRVRGIAPTQYF. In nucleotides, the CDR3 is TGTGCCAGCAGAGTCCGGGGGATAGCTCCGACCCAGTACTTC.

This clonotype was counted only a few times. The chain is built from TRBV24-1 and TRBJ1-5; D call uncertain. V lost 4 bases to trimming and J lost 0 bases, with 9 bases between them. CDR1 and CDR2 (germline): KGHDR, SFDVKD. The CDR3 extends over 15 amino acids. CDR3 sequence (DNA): TGTGCCACCAGTGACGGATCGTATAGCAATCAGCCCCAGCATTTT. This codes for CATSDGSYSNQPQHF.

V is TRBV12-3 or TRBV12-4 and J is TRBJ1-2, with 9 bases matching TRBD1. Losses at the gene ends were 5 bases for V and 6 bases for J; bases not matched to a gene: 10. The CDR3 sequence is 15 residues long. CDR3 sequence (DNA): TGTGCCAGCAGTCTATCGACAGGGGGTTGGGATGGCTACACCTTC. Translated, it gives CASSLSTGGWDGYTF.

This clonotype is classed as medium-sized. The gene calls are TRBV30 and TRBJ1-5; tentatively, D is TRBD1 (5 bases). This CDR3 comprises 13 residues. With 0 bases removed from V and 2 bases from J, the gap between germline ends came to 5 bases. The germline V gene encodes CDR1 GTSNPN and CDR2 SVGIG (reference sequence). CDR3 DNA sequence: TGTGCCTGGAGTGTAGGGGGCAATCAGCCCCAGCATTTT. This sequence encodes CAWSVGGNQPQHF.

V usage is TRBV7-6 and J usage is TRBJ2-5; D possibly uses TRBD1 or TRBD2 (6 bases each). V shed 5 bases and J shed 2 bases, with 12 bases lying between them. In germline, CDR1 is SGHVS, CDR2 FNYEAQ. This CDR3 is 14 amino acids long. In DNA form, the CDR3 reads TGTGCCAGCAGCCGGGGGACACCTCAAGAGACCCAGTACTTC. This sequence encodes CASSRGTPQETQYF. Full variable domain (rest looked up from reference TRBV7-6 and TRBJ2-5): GAGVSQSPRYKVTKRGQDVALRCDPISGHVSLYWYRQALGQGPEFLTYFNYEAQQDKSGLPNDRFSAERPEGSISTLTIQRTEQRDSAMYRCASSRGTPQETQYFGPGTRLLVL.

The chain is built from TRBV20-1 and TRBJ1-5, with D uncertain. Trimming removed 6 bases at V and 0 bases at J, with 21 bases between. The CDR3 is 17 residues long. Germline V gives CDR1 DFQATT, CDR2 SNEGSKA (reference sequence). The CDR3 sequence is CSAASPIVSSSNQPQHF. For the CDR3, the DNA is TGCAGTGCAGCCAGTCCTATTGTCAGTAGTAGCAATCAGCCCCAGCATTTT.

The CDR3 region has the DNA TGTGCCAGCACCTTGATCCGGGACAGGGGAGAGACCCAGTACTTC. Its protein is CASTLIRDRGETQYF. This chain links TRBV7-8 with TRBJ2-5; the match to TRBD1 covers 10 bases. The CDR3 runs to 15 residues. V lost 7 bases, J lost 4 bases, and 9 bases stayed unmatched. CDR1 and CDR2 (germline): SGHVS, FQNEAQ.

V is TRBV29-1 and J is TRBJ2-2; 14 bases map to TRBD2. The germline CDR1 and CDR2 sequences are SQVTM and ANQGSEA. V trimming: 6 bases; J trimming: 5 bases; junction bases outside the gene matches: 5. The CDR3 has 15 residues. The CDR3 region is CSVRGLAGVTGELFF. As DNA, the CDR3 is TGCAGCGTGAGGGGACTAGCGGGAGTTACCGGGGAGCTGTTTTTT.

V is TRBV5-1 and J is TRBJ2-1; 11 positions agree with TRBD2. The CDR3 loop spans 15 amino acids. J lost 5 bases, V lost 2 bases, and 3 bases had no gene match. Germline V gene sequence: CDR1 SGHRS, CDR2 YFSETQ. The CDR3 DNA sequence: TGCGCCAGCAGCTTTATAGCGGGAGGGAACAATGAGCAGTTCTTC. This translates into CASSFIAGGNNEQFF.